This section outlines one T cell receptor (beta chain) sequence together with its context. This clonotype came up a few times. What this receptor recognizes is not known. Base qualities are missing; no much larger clone stands one base away. The data belong to a study of T-cell reconstitution after alpha-beta-depleted transplantation in children (dated by TCRdb to about 2016). In terms of the full investigation: Using TCR repertoire profiling, the study quantitatively followed how T-cell immune reconstitution unfolded in children after TCRalphabeta/CD19-depleted allogeneic hematopoietic cell transplantation. Points the paper makes about the study in general: In some patients, high TCRbeta diversity at day 60 was attributed to recipient T cells and intrathymic progenitors that had survived conditioning. The frequencies of hyperexpanded clones fell over the following months, and after one year, T-cell counts and TCRbeta diversity were mostly attributed to newly produced T cells. Apparently early alphabetaT-cell count recovery about two months after transplant reportedly relied on only several hundred rapidly expanded clones derived from non-depleted graft cells.

Library preparation employed PCR. Sequenced on an Illumina HiSeq 2500. To normalize quantification of the TCRbeta repertoire, the TCR libraries were built with molecular barcoding that relied on unique molecular identifiers. The public reads were run again by TCRdb, first through fastp at Q25 and then through MiXCR, and only productive beta chains were kept. CDR3 protein duplicates are merged, each entry listing the most common genes and DNA. The sample records about 290,000 distinct CDR3 sequences, roughly a tenth of which are singletons. The leading ten clones occupy roughly 7% of the sample. The treatment or condition label on this specimen signifies: allogeneic hematopoietic cell transplantation with graft depleted of TCRalphabeta T cells and CD19 B cells. The children who served as transplant recipients had been given grafts of TCRalphabeta/CD19-depleted allogeneic hematopoietic cells. The CDR3 measures 13 amino acids from cysteine to phenylalanine. The retained sequence is limited to the CDR3, 39 bases, with the frame set at the first base. The germline V gene supplies CDR1 MNHEY and CDR2 SVGAGI. V trim: 6 bases; J trim: 5 bases; unmatched bases: 6.

Sequenced material: PBMCs, taken before TCRalphabeta/CD19-depleted stem cell transplant. The receptor's source is a boy under three years old with acute myeloid leukemia, due to receive a stem cell transplant. The V and J genes are TRBV6-5 and TRBJ1-1, with TRBD1 identical over 7 junction bases. The DNA reads TGTGCCAGCAGGGGACAGCGAACGACTGAAGCTTTCTTT. Its protein product is CASRGQRTTEAFF.